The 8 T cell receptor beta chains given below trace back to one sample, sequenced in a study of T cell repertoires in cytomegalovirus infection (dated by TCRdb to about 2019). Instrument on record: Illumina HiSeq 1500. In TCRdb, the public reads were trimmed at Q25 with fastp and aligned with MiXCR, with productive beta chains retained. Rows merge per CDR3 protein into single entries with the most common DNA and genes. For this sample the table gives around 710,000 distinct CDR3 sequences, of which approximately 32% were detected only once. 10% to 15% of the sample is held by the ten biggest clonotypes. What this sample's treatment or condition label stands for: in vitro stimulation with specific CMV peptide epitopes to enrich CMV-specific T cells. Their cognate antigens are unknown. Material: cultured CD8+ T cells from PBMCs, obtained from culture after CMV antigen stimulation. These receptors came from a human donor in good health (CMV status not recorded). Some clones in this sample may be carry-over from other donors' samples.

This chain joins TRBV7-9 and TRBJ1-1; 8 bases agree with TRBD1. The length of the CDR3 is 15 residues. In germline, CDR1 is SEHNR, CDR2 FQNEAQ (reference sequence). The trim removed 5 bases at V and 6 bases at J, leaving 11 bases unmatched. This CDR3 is CASSDPGQVKPEAFF. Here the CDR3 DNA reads TGTGCCAGCAGCGACCCGGGACAGGTTAAGCCTGAAGCTTTCTTT.

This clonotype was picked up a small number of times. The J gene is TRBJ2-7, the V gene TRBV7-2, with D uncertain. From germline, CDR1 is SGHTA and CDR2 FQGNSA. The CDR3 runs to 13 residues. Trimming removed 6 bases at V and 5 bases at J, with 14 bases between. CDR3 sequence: CASSPNPSNEQYF. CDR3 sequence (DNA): TGTGCCAGCAGTCCCAACCCTTCCAACGAGCAGTACTTC.

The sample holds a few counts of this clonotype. The CDR3, as DNA: TGTGCCAGCTCCTCGGGACTCTTTAATCAGCCCCAGCATTTT. Protein: CASSSGLFNQPQHF. This sequence joins TRBV6-2 or TRBV6-3 and TRBJ1-5; the D gene is possibly TRBD1 (5 bases). Between the trimmed V and J ends, which lost 8 bases and 4 bases, there was a span of 15 bases. This CDR3 has 14 amino acids. Germline loops: CDR1 MNHEY, CDR2 SVGEGT.

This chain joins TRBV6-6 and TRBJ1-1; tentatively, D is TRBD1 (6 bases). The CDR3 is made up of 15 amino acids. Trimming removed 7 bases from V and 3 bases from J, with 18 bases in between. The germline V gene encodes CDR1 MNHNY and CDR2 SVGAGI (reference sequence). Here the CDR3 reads CASTIIQGSDTEAFF. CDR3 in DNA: TGTGCCAGCACCATTATACAGGGATCCGACACTGAAGCTTTCTTT.

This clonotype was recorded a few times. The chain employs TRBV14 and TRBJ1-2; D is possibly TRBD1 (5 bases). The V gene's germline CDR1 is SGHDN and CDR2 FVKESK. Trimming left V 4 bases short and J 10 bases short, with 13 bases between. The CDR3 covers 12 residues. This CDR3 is CASSPTGRTYTF. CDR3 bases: TGTGCCAGCAGCCCCACGGGACGGACCTACACCTTC. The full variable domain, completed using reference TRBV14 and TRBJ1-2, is EAGVTQFPSHSVIEKGQTVTLRCDPISGHDNLYWYRRVMGKEIKFLLHFVKESKQDESGMPNNRFLAERTGGTYSTLKVQPAELEDSGVYFCASSPTGRTYTFGSGTRLTVV.

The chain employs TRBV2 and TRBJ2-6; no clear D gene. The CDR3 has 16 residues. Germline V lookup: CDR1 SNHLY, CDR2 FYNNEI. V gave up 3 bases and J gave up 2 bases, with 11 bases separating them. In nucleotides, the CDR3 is TGTGCCAGCAGTGAGTTCCGTGGTACTGGGGCCAACGTCCTGACTTTC. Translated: CASSEFRGTGANVLTF.

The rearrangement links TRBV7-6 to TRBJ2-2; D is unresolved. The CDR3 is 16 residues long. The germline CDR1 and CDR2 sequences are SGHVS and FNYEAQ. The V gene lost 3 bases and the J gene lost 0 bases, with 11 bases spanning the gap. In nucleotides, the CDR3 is TGTGCCAGCAGCTTGACGGCAGCAACGAACACCGGGGAGCTGTTTTTT. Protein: CASSLTAATNTGELFF.

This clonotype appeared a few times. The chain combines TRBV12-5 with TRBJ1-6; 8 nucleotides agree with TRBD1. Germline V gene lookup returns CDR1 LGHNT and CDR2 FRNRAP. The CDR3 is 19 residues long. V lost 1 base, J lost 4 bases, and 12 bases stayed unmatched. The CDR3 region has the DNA TGTGCTAGTGGTTTGGCTTGGCAGGGGGCGTCACCTTATAATTCACCCCTCCACTTT. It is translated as CASGLAWQGASPYNSPLHF.